This T cell receptor (beta chain) was sequenced for a study of OX40 agonist ivuxolimab in advanced cancers. Per the germline V gene, CDR1 is SGHRS and CDR2 is YFSETQ. V lost 0 bases and J 1 base, leaving 15 bases between the germline ends. This CDR3 has 17 amino acids. Produced via immunoSEQ multiplex PCR; TCRdb's table is partial and in-frame only. Here the sample spans 130,000 or so clones, roughly 93% being singletons. The sample consisted of CD4+ or CD8+ T cells sorted from blood, taken in a trial of the OX40 agonist ivuxolimab. V usage is TRBV5-1 and J usage is TRBJ2-3; TRBD1 might be the D (5 bases). This receptor was taken from an adult with an advanced solid tumor such as melanoma, head and neck, liver or kidney cancer. CDR3 sequence (DNA): TGCGCCAGCAGCTTGGCCGTCATAGACAGCCGCACAGATACGCAGTATTTT. This translates into CASSLAVIDSRTDTQYF.